The clone carrying this T cell receptor (beta chain) was seen repeatedly, ten times or more. The sample comes from a study of T cells in Graves' hyperthyroidism and ophthalmopathy. In germline, CDR1 is MDHEN, CDR2 SYDVKM. This CDR3 is built from 12 residues. The V and J ends lost 7 bases and 5 bases respectively, with 12 bases between them. TCR beta CDR3 regions were amplified from RNA transcripts. First-round RT-PCR of the TCR CDR3 relied on the HTBI primer set. TCRdb reprocessed the multiplex PCR reads with MiXCR, giving one entry per CDR3 protein. The sample includes 600,000 to 650,000 distinct CDR3 sequences, around 15% of them seen just once. Fresh 10 ml peripheral blood yielded PBMCs.

V and J are TRBV28 and TRBJ2-7; perhaps TRBD2 as D (5 bases). The TCR was taken from a woman in her 30s with Graves' hyperthyroidism. The sequenced material came from blood. This CDR3 is CASTGVSNEQYF. CDR3 nucleotide sequence: TGTGCCAGCACCGGGGTTAGCAACGAGCAGTACTTC.